Each of the 8 T cell receptor beta chains below was sequenced from the same sample in a study of tumor-infiltrating lymphocytes in primary liver carcinoma. Co-extracted RNA and DNA came from approximately 20-30 mg of unsorted bulk tissue. Constant-region priming of approximately 0.55 ug total RNA yielded TCR beta cDNA. Three nested multiplex PCR rounds of slightly modified ARM-PCR generated TCR beta libraries. Investigators reported that the first two PCR rounds, at approximately 11 cycles each, used TRBV1-TRBV30 forward primers with a C-beta reverse primer. TCRdb reanalysed the multiplex PCR reads using MiXCR and keeps one entry per CDR3 protein. The data hold around 80,000 distinct CDR3 sequences, with 72% observed a single time. Sequencing input: liver tumor tissue from sampling region 1. Sample subset: tumor region T1, superior pole. Receptor source: a man aged 35 to 55 with primary liver carcinoma and hepatitis B virus infection.

Details on this clonotype: The conserved phenylalanine or tryptophan normally closing the CDR3 is absent here, so this likely arose from a read error. V gene TRBV5-4 combines with J gene TRBJ2-5; 8 nucleotides align to TRBD2. Losses at the gene ends were 6 bases for V and 2 bases for J; bases not matched to a gene: 6. Germline V lookup: CDR1 SGHNT, CDR2 YYREEE (reference sequence). The CDR3 is 14 residues long. CDR3 residues: CASIFGTRQETQYL. As DNA, the CDR3 is TGTGCCAGCATCTTTGGGACTAGGCAAGAGACCCAGTACCTC.

Points on this clonotype: The conserved phenylalanine or tryptophan normally closing the CDR3 is absent here, so this likely arose from a read error. The rearrangement joins TRBV10-1 to TRBJ2-3; 7 bases agree with TRBD2. The length of the CDR3 is 15 residues. The germline V gene has CDR1 WNHNN and CDR2 SYGVQD (reference sequence). V lost 1 base, J lost 9 bases, and 10 bases stayed unmatched. The CDR3 is CASSEFAAGDETQYY. The CDR3 nucleotides are TGCGCCAGCAGTGAGTTCGCCGCGGGAGACGAGACGCAGTATTAT.

The chain carries TRBV20-1 and TRBJ2-5; 12 nucleotides agree with TRBD2. Trimming took 1 base from V and 0 from J; bases not matched to a gene: 9. CDR1 and CDR2 from the germline V gene are DFQATT and SNEGSKA (reference sequence). The CDR3 is 18 amino acids. The CDR3: CSARGTSGKNSYQETQYF. As DNA, the CDR3 is TGCAGTGCTAGAGGGACTAGCGGGAAGAACTCGTACCAAGAGACCCAGTACTTC.

Within the sample, this clonotype is medium-sized. The V gene is TRBV11-2, the J gene TRBJ2-2; D is perhaps TRBD2 (5 bases). This CDR3 has 15 amino acids. Trimming took 0 bases from V and 6 from J, leaving 11 bases between them. Looked up from germline, CDR1 is SGHAT and CDR2 is FQNNGV. The CDR3 here is CASSLDRPGAGELFF. The DNA for the CDR3 is TGTGCCAGCAGCTTAGACCGGCCCGGGGCCGGGGAGCTGTTTTTT.

As concerns this clonotype: Since the CDR3 does not end with the conserved phenylalanine or tryptophan, this likely comes from a read error. V and J are TRBV4-2 and TRBJ2-3, with a weak D call TRBD2 (5 bases). The CDR3 has 15 amino acids. From germline, CDR1 is LGHNA and CDR2 YNFKEQ. CDR3 sequence (DNA): TGTGTCAGCAGCGAAGGACGGGAAAGCACAGATACACAGTATTTA. This codes for CVSSEGRESTDTQYL.

Points on this clonotype: An end of the junction does not agree with germline; a read error may underlie this. The V call is TRBV5-1, the J call TRBJ2-3, with D tentatively TRBD1 (5 bases). Looked up from germline, CDR1 is SGHRS and CDR2 is YFSETQ. This CDR3 is built from 12 residues. CDR3 protein: CASSSDTGTQYF. CDR3 coding DNA: TGCGCCAGCAGCTCCGACACAGGTACGCAGTATTTT.

This clonotype was seen a handful of times. The chain uses TRBV6-1 and TRBJ1-4; D remains unclear. The germline V and J ends were trimmed by 9 bases and 8 bases, with 16 bases remaining between them. The CDR3 has 13 residues. In germline, CDR1 is MNHNS, CDR2 SASEGT. The CDR3 region has the DNA TGTGCCAGTAGAAAGCGGGAGTGGGAAAAACTGTTTTTT. Its protein is CASRKREWEKLFF.

As for this clonotype: No conserved phenylalanine or tryptophan is present at the end of the CDR3, so a read error is the likely explanation. The chain uses TRBV7-9 and TRBJ2-6; D possibly corresponds to TRBD2 (5 bases). The CDR3 runs 15 residues. The ends were cut back, 10 bases at V and 1 base at J, with 14 bases in the middle. From germline, CDR1 is SEHNR and CDR2 FQNEAQ (reference sequence). The CDR3 sequence: CANTGEDSGANVLTI. CDR3 in DNA: TGTGCCAACACCGGGGAAGATTCTGGGGCCAACGTCCTGACTATC.